A single sample is the source of the 5 T cell receptor beta chains below, sequenced in a study of blood T cell repertoires in COVID-19 (dated by TCRdb to 2018 to 2021). Libraries were built with the immunoSEQ multiplex PCR assay. The source is immuneACCESS, and TCRdb retained only in-frame sequences with V and J called. Part of the clones is not carried over; for the studies checked, unresolved V genes explain less than half of this, and the remainder is unexplained. Here the sample has more than 95,000 clones; about 79% occur a single time. The ten largest clones take up 3% to 4% of the sample. Input material: peripheral blood. The receptors come from a woman older than 75 with active or convalescent COVID-19.

The chain joins TRBV7-8 to TRBJ2-3; 12 bases agree with TRBD2. J lost 3 bases, V lost 4 bases, and 2 bases had no gene match. The germline V gene has CDR1 SGHVS and CDR2 FQNEAQ. This CDR3 is 15 amino acids long. As DNA, the CDR3 is TGTGCCAGCAGCTACGGACTAGCGGGAACAGATACGCAGTATTTT. Its protein is CASSYGLAGTDTQYF.

This rearrangement joins TRBV3-1 (or the pseudogene TRBV3-2) to TRBJ1-2, with 7 bases lining up with TRBD1. J gave up 7 bases and V 8 bases, and 10 bases lay outside the gene matches. In germline, CDR1 is LGHDT, CDR2 YNNKEL (reference sequence). The CDR3 spans 13 residues. CDR3 in DNA: TGTGCCAGCCAAGGGGGCGCAGGGTCTGGCTACACCTTC. As protein: CASQGGAGSGYTF.

The chain uses TRBV10-3 and TRBJ1-4; D is possibly TRBD1 (6 bases). This CDR3 is built from 13 residues. Germline values: CDR1 ENHRY, CDR2 SYGVKD. Trimming took off 4 bases at V and 4 bases at J, with 7 bases between the two ends. CDR3 sequence (DNA): TGTGCCATCAGTGGCAGGGGTAATGAAAAACTGTTTTTT. This translates into CAISGRGNEKLFF.

The CDR3 loop reads CASSLASQRNYGYTF. The CDR3 region has the DNA TGTGCCAGCAGCTTAGCAAGTCAGCGCAACTATGGCTACACCTTC. This rearrangement joins TRBV7-2 to TRBJ1-2; D is unresolved. The germline gives CDR1 SGHTA, CDR2 FQGNSA. This CDR3 is built from 15 residues. The V gene lost 0 bases and the J gene lost 2 bases, with 10 bases spanning the gap.

The chain carries TRBV24-1 and TRBJ2-3; D uncertain. Germline-derived CDR1 and CDR2 are KGHDR and SFDVKD. The CDR3 runs 13 residues. Trimming took 2 bases from V and 2 from J, leaving 4 bases between them. This CDR3 is CATSDSSTDTQYF. The CDR3 DNA reads as TGTGCCACCAGTGATTCCTCCACAGATACGCAGTATTTT.